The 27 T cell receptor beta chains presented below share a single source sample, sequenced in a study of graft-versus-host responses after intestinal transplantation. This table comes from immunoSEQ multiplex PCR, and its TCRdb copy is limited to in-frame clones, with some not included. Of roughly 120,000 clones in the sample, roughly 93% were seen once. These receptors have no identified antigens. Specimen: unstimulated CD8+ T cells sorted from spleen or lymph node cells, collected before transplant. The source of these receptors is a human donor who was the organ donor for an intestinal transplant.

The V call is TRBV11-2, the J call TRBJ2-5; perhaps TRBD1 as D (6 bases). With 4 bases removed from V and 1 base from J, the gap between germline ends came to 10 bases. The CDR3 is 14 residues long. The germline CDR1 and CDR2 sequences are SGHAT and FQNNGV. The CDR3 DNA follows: TGTGCCAGCAGCTCGCCGGACAGCCAAGAGACCCAGTACTTC. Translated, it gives CASSSPDSQETQYF. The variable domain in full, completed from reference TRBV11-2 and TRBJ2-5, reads EAGVAQSPRYKIIEKRQSVAFWCNPISGHATLYWYQQILGQGPKLLIQFQNNGVVDDSQLPKDRFSAERLKGVDSTLKIQPAKLEDSAVYLCASSSPDSQETQYFGPGTRLLVL.

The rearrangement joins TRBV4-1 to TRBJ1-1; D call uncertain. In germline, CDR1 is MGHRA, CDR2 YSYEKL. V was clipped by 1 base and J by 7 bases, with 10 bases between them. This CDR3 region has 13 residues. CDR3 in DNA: TGCGCCAGCAGCCAAGCCCCACAAGATGAAGCTTTCTTT. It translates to CASSQAPQDEAFF.

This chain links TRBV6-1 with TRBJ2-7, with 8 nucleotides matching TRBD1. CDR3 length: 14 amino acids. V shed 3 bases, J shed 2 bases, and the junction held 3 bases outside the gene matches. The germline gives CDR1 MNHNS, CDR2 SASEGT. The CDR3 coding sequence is TGTGCCAGCAGTGACTCAGGGGGCCCCTACGAGCAGTACTTC. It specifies CASSDSGGPYEQYF.

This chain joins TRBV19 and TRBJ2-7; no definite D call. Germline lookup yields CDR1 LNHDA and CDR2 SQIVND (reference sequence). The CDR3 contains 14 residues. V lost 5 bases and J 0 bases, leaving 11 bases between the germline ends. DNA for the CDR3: TGTGCCAGTAGTCCCGGGTGGGCCTCCTACGAGCAGTACTTC. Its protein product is CASSPGWASYEQYF. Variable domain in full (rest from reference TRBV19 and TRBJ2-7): DGGITQSPKYLFRKEGQNVTLSCEQNLNHDAMYWYRQDPGQGLRLIYYSQIVNDFQKGDIAEGYSVSREKKESFPLTVTSAQKNPTAFYLCASSPGWASYEQYFGPGTRLTVT.

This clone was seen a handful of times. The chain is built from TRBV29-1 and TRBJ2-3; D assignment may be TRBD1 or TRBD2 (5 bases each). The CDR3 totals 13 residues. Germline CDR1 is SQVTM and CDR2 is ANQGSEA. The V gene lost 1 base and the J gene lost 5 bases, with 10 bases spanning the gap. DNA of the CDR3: TGCAGCGTTGAAGGGGGGTTTGGAGATACGCAGTATTTT. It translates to CSVEGGFGDTQYF.

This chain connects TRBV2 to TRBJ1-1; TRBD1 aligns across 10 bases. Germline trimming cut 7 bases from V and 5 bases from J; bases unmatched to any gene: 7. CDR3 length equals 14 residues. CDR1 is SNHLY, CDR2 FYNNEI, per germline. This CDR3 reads CASTEDRGNTEAFF. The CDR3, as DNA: TGTGCCAGCACCGAGGACAGGGGGAATACTGAAGCTTTCTTT. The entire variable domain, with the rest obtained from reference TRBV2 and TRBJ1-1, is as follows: EPEVTQTPSHQVTQMGQEVILRCVPISNHLYFYWYRQILGQKVEFLVSFYNNEISEKSEIFDDQFSVERPDGSNFTLKIRSTKLEDSAMYFCASTEDRGNTEAFFGQGTRLTVV.

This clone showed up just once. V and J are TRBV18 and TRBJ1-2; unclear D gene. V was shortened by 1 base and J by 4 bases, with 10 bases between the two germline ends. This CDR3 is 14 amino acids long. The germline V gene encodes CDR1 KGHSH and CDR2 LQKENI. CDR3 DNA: TGTGCCAGCTCACCACGCGGATTGGGCTATGGCTACACCTTC. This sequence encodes CASSPRGLGYGYTF.

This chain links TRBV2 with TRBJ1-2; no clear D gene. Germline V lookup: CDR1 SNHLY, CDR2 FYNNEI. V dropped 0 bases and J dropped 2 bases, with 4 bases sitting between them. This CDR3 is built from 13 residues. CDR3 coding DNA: TGTGCCAGCAGTGAAGCGGGGAACTATGGCTACACCTTC. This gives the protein CASSEAGNYGYTF.

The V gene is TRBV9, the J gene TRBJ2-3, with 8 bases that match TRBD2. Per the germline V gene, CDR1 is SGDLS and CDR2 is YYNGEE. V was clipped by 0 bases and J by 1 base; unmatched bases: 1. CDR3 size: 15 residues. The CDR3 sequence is CASSVEAGGTDTQYF. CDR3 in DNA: TGTGCCAGCAGCGTAGAAGCGGGAGGCACAGATACGCAGTATTTT.

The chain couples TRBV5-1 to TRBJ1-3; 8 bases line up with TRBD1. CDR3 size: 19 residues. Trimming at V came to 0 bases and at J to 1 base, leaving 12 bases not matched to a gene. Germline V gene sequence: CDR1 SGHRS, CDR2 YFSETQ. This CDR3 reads CASSLAVPGQEKSGNTIYF. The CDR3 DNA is TGCGCCAGCAGCTTGGCCGTCCCGGGACAGGAGAAGTCTGGAAACACCATATATTTT.

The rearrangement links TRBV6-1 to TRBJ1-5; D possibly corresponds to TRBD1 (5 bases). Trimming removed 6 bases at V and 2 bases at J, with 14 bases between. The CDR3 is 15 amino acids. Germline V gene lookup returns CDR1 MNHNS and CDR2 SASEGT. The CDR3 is CASSRVELGNQPQHF. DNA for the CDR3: TGTGCCAGCAGCAGGGTAGAATTGGGCAATCAGCCCCAGCATTTT.

The CDR3 region is CASSEEDSFNQPQHF. DNA for the CDR3: TGTGCCAGCAGTGAAGAGGACAGTTTCAATCAGCCCCAGCATTTT. V usage is TRBV2 and J usage is TRBJ1-5; maybe TRBD1 (6 bases). The CDR3 covers 15 residues. Germline assignment: CDR1 SNHLY and CDR2 FYNNEI. V was pared by 1 base and J by 3 bases, with 10 bases between.

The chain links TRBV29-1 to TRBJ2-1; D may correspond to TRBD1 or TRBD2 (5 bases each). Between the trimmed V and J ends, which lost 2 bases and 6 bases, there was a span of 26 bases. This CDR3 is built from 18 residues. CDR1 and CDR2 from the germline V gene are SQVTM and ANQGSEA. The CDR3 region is CSVEFRDPFVHGFNEQFF. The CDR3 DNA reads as TGCAGCGTTGAATTCCGGGACCCGTTCGTGCATGGATTCAATGAGCAGTTCTTC.

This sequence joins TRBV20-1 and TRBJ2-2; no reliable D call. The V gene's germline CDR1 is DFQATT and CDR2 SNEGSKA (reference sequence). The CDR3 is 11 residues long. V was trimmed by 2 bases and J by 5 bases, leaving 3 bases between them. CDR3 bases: TGCAGTGCTAGAAGGACCGGGGAGCTGTTTTTT. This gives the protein CSARRTGELFF.

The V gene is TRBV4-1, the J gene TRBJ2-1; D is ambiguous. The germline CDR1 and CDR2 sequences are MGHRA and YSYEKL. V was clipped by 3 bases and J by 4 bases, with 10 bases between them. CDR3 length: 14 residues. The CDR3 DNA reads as TGCGCCAGCAGCCATCCCGCACAGTACAATGAGCAGTTCTTC. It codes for CASSHPAQYNEQFF.

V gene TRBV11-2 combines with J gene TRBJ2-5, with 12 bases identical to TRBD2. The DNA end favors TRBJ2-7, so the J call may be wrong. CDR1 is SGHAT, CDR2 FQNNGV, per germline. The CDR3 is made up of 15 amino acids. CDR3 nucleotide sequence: TGTGCCAGCACCCCCCGGACTAGCGGGAACTACGAGCAGTACTTC. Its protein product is CASTPRTSGNYEQYF.

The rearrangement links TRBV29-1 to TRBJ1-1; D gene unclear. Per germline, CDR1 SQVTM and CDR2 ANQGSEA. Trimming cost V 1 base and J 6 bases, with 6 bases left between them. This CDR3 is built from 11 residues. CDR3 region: CSVEGYSEAFF. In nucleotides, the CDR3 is TGCAGCGTTGAAGGGTACTCTGAAGCTTTCTTT. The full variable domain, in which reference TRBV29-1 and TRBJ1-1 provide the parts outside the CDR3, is SAVISQKPSRDICQRGTSLTIQCQVDSQVTMMFWYRQQPGQSLTLIATANQGSEATYESGFVIDKFPISRPNLTFSTLTVSNMSPEDSSIYLCSVEGYSEAFFGQGTRLTVV.

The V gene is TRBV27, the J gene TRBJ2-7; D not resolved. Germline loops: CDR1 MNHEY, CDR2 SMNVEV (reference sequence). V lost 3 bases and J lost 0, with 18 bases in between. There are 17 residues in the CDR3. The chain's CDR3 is CASSLSQSLLLSYEQYF. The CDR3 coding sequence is TGTGCCAGCAGTTTGAGTCAGTCACTCCTCCTCTCCTACGAGCAGTACTTC.

The CDR3 bases are TGCAGTGCTCGACTACTCGATGAGCAGTTCTTC. Protein: CSARLLDEQFF. V usage is TRBV20-1 and J usage is TRBJ2-1; perhaps TRBD2 as D (5 bases). V was clipped by 5 bases and J by 8 bases, with 10 bases between them. In germline, CDR1 is DFQATT, CDR2 SNEGSKA (reference sequence). CDR3 size: 11 residues.

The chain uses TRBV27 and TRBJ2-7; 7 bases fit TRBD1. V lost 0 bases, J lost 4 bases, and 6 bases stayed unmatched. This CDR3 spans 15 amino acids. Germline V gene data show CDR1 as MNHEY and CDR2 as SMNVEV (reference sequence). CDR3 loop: CASSLSGTDSYEQYF. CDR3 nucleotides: TGTGCCAGCAGTTTATCCGGGACAGATTCATACGAGCAGTACTTC.

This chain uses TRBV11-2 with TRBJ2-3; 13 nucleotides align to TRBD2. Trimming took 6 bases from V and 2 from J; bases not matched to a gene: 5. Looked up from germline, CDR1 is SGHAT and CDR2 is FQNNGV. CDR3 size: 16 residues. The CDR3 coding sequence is TGTGCCAGCAGGAGGACTAGCGGGAGAGACACAGATACGCAGTATTTT. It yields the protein CASRRTSGRDTDTQYF.

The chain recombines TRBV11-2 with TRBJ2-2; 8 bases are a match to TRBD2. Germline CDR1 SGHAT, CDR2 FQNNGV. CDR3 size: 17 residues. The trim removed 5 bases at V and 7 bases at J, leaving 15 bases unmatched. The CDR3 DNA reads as TGTGCCAGCAGCGGAGGCATGACTAGCGCTCTCGACGGGGAGCTGTTTTTT. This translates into CASSGGMTSALDGELFF.

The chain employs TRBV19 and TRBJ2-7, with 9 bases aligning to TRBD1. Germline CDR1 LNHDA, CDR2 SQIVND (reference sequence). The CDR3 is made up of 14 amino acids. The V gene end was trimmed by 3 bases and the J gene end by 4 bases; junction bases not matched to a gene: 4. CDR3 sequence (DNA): TGTGCCAGTAGTATTAGAGGACAGGGGTACGAGCAGTACTTC. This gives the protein CASSIRGQGYEQYF. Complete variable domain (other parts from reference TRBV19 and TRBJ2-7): DGGITQSPKYLFRKEGQNVTLSCEQNLNHDAMYWYRQDPGQGLRLIYYSQIVNDFQKGDIAEGYSVSREKKESFPLTVTSAQKNPTAFYLCASSIRGQGYEQYFGPGTRLTVT.

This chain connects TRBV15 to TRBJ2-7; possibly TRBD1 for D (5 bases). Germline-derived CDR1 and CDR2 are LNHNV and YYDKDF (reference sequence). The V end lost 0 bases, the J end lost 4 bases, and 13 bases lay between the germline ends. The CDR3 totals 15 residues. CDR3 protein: CATSRDRQGWYEQYF. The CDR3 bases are TGTGCCACCAGCAGAGATAGGCAGGGATGGTACGAGCAGTACTTC.

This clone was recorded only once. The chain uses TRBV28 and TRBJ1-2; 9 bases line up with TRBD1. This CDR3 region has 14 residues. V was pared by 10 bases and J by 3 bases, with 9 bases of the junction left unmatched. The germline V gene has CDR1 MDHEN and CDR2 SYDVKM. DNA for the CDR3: TGTGCCACCTTCTGGACAGGGGAACACTATGGCTACACCTTC. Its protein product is CATFWTGEHYGYTF.

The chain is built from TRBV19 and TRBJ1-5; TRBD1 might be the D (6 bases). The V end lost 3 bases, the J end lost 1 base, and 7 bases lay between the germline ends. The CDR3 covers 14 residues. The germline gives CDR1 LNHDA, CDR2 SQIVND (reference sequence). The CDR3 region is CASSMGASNQPQHF. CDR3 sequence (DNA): TGTGCCAGTAGTATGGGGGCAAGCAATCAGCCCCAGCATTTT. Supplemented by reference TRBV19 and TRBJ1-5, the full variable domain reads DGGITQSPKYLFRKEGQNVTLSCEQNLNHDAMYWYRQDPGQGLRLIYYSQIVNDFQKGDIAEGYSVSREKKESFPLTVTSAQKNPTAFYLCASSMGASNQPQHFGDGTRLSIL.

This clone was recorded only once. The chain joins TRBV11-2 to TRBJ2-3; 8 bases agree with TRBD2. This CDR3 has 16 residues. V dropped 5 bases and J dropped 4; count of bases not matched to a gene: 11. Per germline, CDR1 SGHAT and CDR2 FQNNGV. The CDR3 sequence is CASSPFFGRGADTQYF. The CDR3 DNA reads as TGTGCCAGCAGCCCCTTTTTCGGGAGGGGGGCAGATACGCAGTATTTT.